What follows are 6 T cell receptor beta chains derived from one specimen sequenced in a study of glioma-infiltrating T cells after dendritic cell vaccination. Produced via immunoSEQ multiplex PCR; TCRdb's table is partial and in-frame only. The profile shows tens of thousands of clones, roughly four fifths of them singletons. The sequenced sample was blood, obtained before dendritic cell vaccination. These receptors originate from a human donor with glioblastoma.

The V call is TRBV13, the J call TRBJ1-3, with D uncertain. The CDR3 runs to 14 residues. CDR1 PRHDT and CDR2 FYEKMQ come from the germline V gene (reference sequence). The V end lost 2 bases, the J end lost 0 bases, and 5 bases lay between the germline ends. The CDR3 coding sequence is TGTGCCAGCAGCTTAAGAGCCTCTGGAAACACCATATATTTT. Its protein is CASSLRASGNTIYF.

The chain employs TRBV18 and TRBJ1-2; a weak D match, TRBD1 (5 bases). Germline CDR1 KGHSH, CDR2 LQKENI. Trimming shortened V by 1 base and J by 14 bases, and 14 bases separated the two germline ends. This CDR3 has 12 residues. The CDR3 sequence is CASSPLEGVWTF. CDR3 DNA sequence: TGTGCCAGCTCACCACTCGAAGGGGTGTGGACCTTC.

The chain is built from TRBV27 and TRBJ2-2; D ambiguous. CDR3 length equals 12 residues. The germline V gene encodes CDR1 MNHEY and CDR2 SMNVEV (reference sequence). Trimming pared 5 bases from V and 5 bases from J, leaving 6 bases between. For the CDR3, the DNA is TGTGCCAGCAGTCTAACGACCGGGGAGCTGTTTTTT. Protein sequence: CASSLTTGELFF.

CDR3 residues: CASSWDRADSPLHF. DNA of the CDR3: TGTGCCAGCTCGTGGGACAGGGCGGATTCACCCCTCCACTTT. This chain joins TRBV18 and TRBJ1-6; TRBD1 aligns across 9 bases. The V gene end was trimmed by 6 bases and the J gene end by 8 bases; junction bases not matched to a gene: 5. This CDR3 comprises 14 residues. Germline V gene lookup returns CDR1 KGHSH and CDR2 LQKENI.

CDR3 loop: CASSRETGTNEKLFF. CDR3 DNA sequence: TGTGCCAGCAGCAGGGAAACAGGCACAAATGAAAAACTGTTTTTT. J is TRBJ1-4 and V is TRBV7-9; possibly TRBD1 for D (5 bases). CDR3 length: 15 amino acids. CDR1 SEHNR and CDR2 FQNEAQ come from the germline V gene (reference sequence). Trimming shortened V by 5 bases and J by 5 bases, and 15 bases separated the two germline ends.

Here the CDR3 DNA reads TGTGCCAGTAGTATCCGGGGTAGCGGGGGGTACGAGCAGTACTTC. This sequence encodes CASSIRGSGGYEQYF. V gene TRBV19 combines with J gene TRBJ2-7; 10 bases match TRBD2. The V segment lost 3 bases and the J segment 4 bases; nucleotides outside the gene matches: 6. CDR1 and CDR2 (germline): LNHDA, SQIVND (reference sequence). The CDR3 covers 15 residues.